Listed here are 31 T cell receptor beta chains from one sample, sequenced in a study of post-analysis software for immune sequencing data (dated by TCRdb to about 2015). What the authors observed across the whole study: Roughly 5 TRBV segments, including TRBV5-6, TRBV5-1 and TRBV20-1, were significantly more frequent in patients than controls.

These receptors' targets are unknown. Libraries were built with PCR. TCRdb records Illumina HiSeq 2500 as the sequencer. To reduce PCR and sequencing biases, unique molecular identifiers were incorporated into the TCR beta cDNA libraries. TCRdb reworked the public reads: Q25 trimming with fastp, MiXCR clone assembly, productive beta chains retained. Merged by CDR3 protein, the rows form single entries marked with the most common genes and DNA. This sample holds 820,000 or so distinct CDR3 sequences; approximately 57% were observed only once. Jointly, the top ten make up 4% to 5.5% of the sample. Sequencing was performed on blood. The receptors were sampled from a girl under 18 with multiple sclerosis.

The chain carries TRBV28 and TRBJ2-5, with a tentative D call TRBD1 (7 bases). The germline CDR1 and CDR2 sequences are MDHEN and SYDVKM. V was clipped by 9 bases and J by 0 bases, with 17 bases between them. The CDR3 consists of 15 residues. CDR3 bases: TGTGCCAGTATGGGCGGGACAGCTTACCAAGAGACCCAGTACTTC. It specifies CASMGGTAYQETQYF.

This clonotype was counted between two and nine times. The rearrangement joins TRBV20-1 to TRBJ2-7, with TRBD1 matching over 8 bases. The CDR3 spans 15 residues. The trim removed 0 bases at V and 3 bases at J, leaving 7 bases unmatched. Germline V gives CDR1 DFQATT, CDR2 SNEGSKA (reference sequence). Written as DNA, the CDR3 is TGCAGTGCTAGAGATTTGAGACAGGGGATCTACGAGCAGTACTTC. It codes for CSARDLRQGIYEQYF.

The V and J genes are TRBV11-1 and TRBJ2-3; D is possibly TRBD1 (6 bases). The germline gives CDR1 SGHAT, CDR2 FQDESV (reference sequence). The CDR3 loop spans 16 amino acids. Trimming shortened V by 4 bases and J by 4 bases, and 18 bases separated the two germline ends. This CDR3 is CASSSQGHGVADTQYF. The CDR3, as DNA: TGTGCCAGCAGCTCCCAGGGACATGGGGTGGCAGATACGCAGTATTTT.

The V gene is TRBV20-1, the J gene TRBJ2-7; TRBD2 agrees at 10 bases. Germline trimming cut 0 bases from V and 0 bases from J; bases unmatched to any gene: 5. Germline V gives CDR1 DFQATT, CDR2 SNEGSKA (reference sequence). The CDR3 contains 16 residues. The CDR3 coding sequence is TGCAGTGCTAGAGACTATAGCGGGGGGATCTCCTACGAGCAGTACTTC. This translates into CSARDYSGGISYEQYF.

In regard to this clonotype: At one end, the junction sequence differs from germline, possibly due to a read error. This rearrangement joins TRBV7-7 to TRBJ2-3, with a tentative D call TRBD2 (5 bases). There are 15 residues in the CDR3. Germline V gives CDR1 SSHAT, CDR2 FNYEAQ (reference sequence). The CDR3, as DNA: TGTGCTAGCAGGAGAGCGGAAACCAGCACAGATACGCAGTATTTT. It encodes CASRRAETSTDTQYF.

The chain has TRBV5-1 and TRBJ2-1; no firm D call. From germline, CDR1 is SGHRS and CDR2 YFSETQ. V dropped 9 bases and J dropped 12 bases, with 28 bases sitting between them. This CDR3 is built from 15 residues. For the CDR3, the DNA is TGCGCCACCAACCCTGGGGATCCCCGCTCCTACGGGCAGTTCTTC. The encoded protein is CATNPGDPRSYGQFF.

This clonotype was seen more than once but under ten times. This chain uses TRBV19 with TRBJ2-7; 9 nucleotides match TRBD1. Germline CDR1 LNHDA, CDR2 SQIVND (reference sequence). After removal of 4 bases from V and 0 bases from J, the junction contained 4 bases not matched to a gene. This CDR3 spans 15 amino acids. CDR3 loop: CASSTDRGSSYEQYF. DNA of the CDR3: TGTGCCAGTAGTACTGACAGGGGGAGCTCCTACGAGCAGTACTTC.

In its sample, this clonotype was seen a few times. This sequence joins TRBV7-2 and TRBJ2-7; D remains ambiguous. The DNA end is a closer match to TRBJ2-5, so the J assignment may be wrong. The CDR3 has 14 amino acids. Germline V gene data show CDR1 as SGHTA and CDR2 as FQGNSA. The CDR3 bases are TGTGCCAGCAGCTTAGCGCAGTTGACTCCGACCCAGTACTTC. This translates into CASSLAQLTPTQYF.

In this sample, this clonotype turned up a few times. V usage is TRBV10-3 and J usage is TRBJ1-5, with D possibly matching TRBD1 (5 bases). Germline CDR1 reads ENHRY; CDR2 reads SYGVKD. V dropped 3 bases and J dropped 1 base, with 7 bases sitting between them. The length of the CDR3 is 14 residues. The CDR3 DNA reads TGTGCCATCAGTGATGGGGGGAGCAATCAGCCCCAGCATTTT. Protein: CAISDGGSNQPQHF.

V and J are TRBV7-6 and TRBJ2-5; 9 bases match TRBD2. The J segment lost 5 bases and the V segment lost 5 bases, leaving 9 bases of the junction unmatched. Germline V gene sequence: CDR1 SGHVS, CDR2 FNYEAQ. This CDR3 has 15 amino acids. This chain's CDR3 is CASSLRLAVGETQYF. The CDR3 DNA sequence: TGTGCCAGCAGCCTCCGACTAGCGGTGGGGGAGACCCAGTACTTC.

The genes are TRBV20-1 and TRBJ2-5; 9 bases are shared with TRBD2. This CDR3 has 15 residues. V was pared by 5 bases and J by 1 base, with 8 bases of the junction left unmatched. Per germline, CDR1 DFQATT and CDR2 SNEGSKA (reference sequence). The CDR3 region is CSAPDKTSGQETQYF. The DNA of the CDR3 is TGCAGTGCTCCTGATAAGACTAGCGGCCAAGAGACCCAGTACTTC.

This clonotype was detected a few times. The chain recombines TRBV29-1 with TRBJ2-5; 8 bases map to TRBD2. V trimming: 1 base; J trimming: 4 bases; junction bases outside the gene matches: 11. CDR3 length: 16 amino acids. The germline CDR1 and CDR2 sequences are SQVTM and ANQGSEA. The CDR3 bases are TGCAGCGTTGAAGGGATTAGCGGGGACGGAGGAGAGACCCAGTACTTC. This encodes CSVEGISGDGGETQYF.

This chain connects TRBV29-1 to TRBJ2-7; D uncertain. The length of the CDR3 is 15 residues. Germline lookup yields CDR1 SQVTM and CDR2 ANQGSEA. With 6 bases removed from V and 2 bases from J, the gap between germline ends came to 20 bases. CDR3 nucleotide sequence: TGCAGCGTCCGAGGAAGACATGAACCAACCTACGAGCAGTACTTC. Translating gives CSVRGRHEPTYEQYF.

This rearrangement joins TRBV10-3 to TRBJ2-1; D is uncertain. The V gene lost 6 bases and the J gene lost 0 bases, with 6 bases spanning the gap. Germline CDR1 ENHRY, CDR2 SYGVKD. This CDR3 is 13 amino acids long. The CDR3 coding sequence is TGTGCCATCAGATCGGGCTCCTACAATGAGCAGTTCTTC. Translating it yields CAIRSGSYNEQFF.

This chain connects TRBV12-3 or TRBV12-4 to TRBJ2-1; TRBD2 agrees at 11 bases. The CDR3 totals 16 residues. The J segment lost 11 bases and the V segment lost 6 bases, leaving 15 bases of the junction unmatched. The CDR3 region has the DNA TGTGCCAGCAGCCTCACCGGGACTAGCGGTTTTAGTAAGCAGTTCTTC. Translating it yields CASSLTGTSGFSKQFF.

This clonotype was counted many times. The chain has TRBV12-3 or TRBV12-4 and TRBJ2-5; the match to TRBD1 covers 8 bases. Trimming took 8 bases from V and 1 from J; bases not matched to a gene: 6. The CDR3 length is 14 residues. The CDR3 nucleotides are TGTGCCAGCTCTTTCGGACAGGGCCAAGAGACCCAGTACTTC. This gives the protein CASSFGQGQETQYF.

As regards this clonotype: Because the CDR3's place on the DNA is in doubt, the DNA is left out and the CDR3 is given as listed by TCRdb. The chain has TRBV4-2 and TRBJ2-2. Germline assignment: CDR1 LGHNA and CDR2 YNFKEQ. Inclusive of both ends, the CDR3 amounts to 20 amino acids. The CDR3 loop reads CASSQDPLQKETQYFGELFF.

The V and J genes are TRBV9 and TRBJ2-5; D is perhaps TRBD2 (5 bases). This CDR3 is 15 amino acids long. The V end was cut by 3 bases, the J end by 4 bases, with 16 bases between. Per germline, CDR1 SGDLS and CDR2 YYNGEE. The CDR3 nucleotides are TGTGCCAGCAGCGCCGAGGGAGCCCCCGGAGAGACCCAGTACTTC. This sequence encodes CASSAEGAPGETQYF. The full variable domain, with the rest looked up from reference TRBV9 and TRBJ2-5, is DSGVTQTPKHLITATGQRVTLRCSPRSGDLSVYWYQQSLDQGLQFLIQYYNGEERAKGNILERFSAQQFPDLHSELNLSSLELGDSALYFCASSAEGAPGETQYFGPGTRLLVL.

V and J are TRBV29-1 and TRBJ2-5, with TRBD1 matching 8 bases. CDR1 and CDR2 from the germline V gene are SQVTM and ANQGSEA. V shed 6 bases and J 5 bases; nucleotides not matched to a gene: 8. There are 13 residues in the CDR3. CDR3 DNA: TGCAGCGTAGGACAGGGACCGCCCGAGACCCAGTACTTC. The encoded protein is CSVGQGPPETQYF.

The chain couples TRBV5-1 to TRBJ2-1, with 13 bases that match TRBD2. The CDR3 is made up of 16 amino acids. Looked up from germline, CDR1 is SGHRS and CDR2 is YFSETQ. V was clipped by 0 bases and J by 7 bases; unmatched bases: 4. CDR3 coding DNA: TGCGCCAGCAGCTTGGCCGGGACTAGCGGGGCAAATGAGCAGTTCTTC. Its translation: CASSLAGTSGANEQFF.

V is TRBV3-1 and J is TRBJ2-7, with D unclear. The CDR3 is 15 residues long. Germline V lookup: CDR1 LGHDT, CDR2 YNNKEL (reference sequence). Trimming left V 0 bases short and J 0 bases short, with 9 bases between. The CDR3 here is CASSQDAGSSYEQYF. CDR3 coding DNA: TGTGCCAGCAGCCAAGATGCAGGAAGCTCCTACGAGCAGTACTTC.

The CDR3 region is CSVGDRPNTEAFF. In DNA, the CDR3 is TGCAGCGTTGGGGACAGGCCGAACACTGAAGCTTTCTTT. The chain carries TRBV29-1 and TRBJ1-1, with 8 bases fitting TRBD1. The V gene's germline CDR1 is SQVTM and CDR2 ANQGSEA. CDR3 length equals 13 residues. The trim removed 4 bases at V and 1 base at J, leaving 2 bases unmatched.

The V gene is TRBV5-6, the J gene TRBJ2-5; D is ambiguous. CDR1 is SGHDT, CDR2 YYEEEE, per germline. Trimming stripped 0 bases from V and 5 bases from J, with 11 bases between. The CDR3 contains 14 residues. CDR3 in DNA: TGTGCCAGCAGCTTGGATGCTTGGGCGGAGACCCAGTACTTC. The encoded protein is CASSLDAWAETQYF.

This clonotype came up a few times. The rearrangement joins TRBV14 to TRBJ2-3, with no clear D. This CDR3 has 14 amino acids. Per the germline V gene, CDR1 is SGHDN and CDR2 is FVKESK. Trimming removed 1 base at V and 0 bases at J, with 5 bases between. The DNA for the CDR3 is TGTGCCAGCAGCCAAGGGGTCAGCACAGATACGCAGTATTTT. As protein: CASSQGVSTDTQYF.

The J gene is TRBJ2-7, the V gene TRBV4-1, with 9 nucleotides matching TRBD1. Per germline, CDR1 MGHRA and CDR2 YSYEKL. The CDR3 runs to 14 residues. Trimming removed 2 bases from V and 7 bases from J; junction bases left unmatched: 6. The DNA for the CDR3 is TGCGCCAGCAGCCAACGACAGGGGGACAATGAGCAGTACTTC. Translation: CASSQRQGDNEQYF.

V is TRBV7-3 and J is TRBJ1-1; D is perhaps TRBD1 (5 bases). Germline values: CDR1 SGHTA, CDR2 FQGTGA. Trimming removed 8 bases at V and 2 bases at J, with 12 bases between. The CDR3 length is 13 residues. CDR3 nucleotide sequence: TGTGCCAGCCCGGGACGGATAAACACTGAAGCTTTCTTT. As protein: CASPGRINTEAFF.

This clonotype was detected only a few times. The CDR3 nucleotides are TGTGCCAGCAGCTCCACTAGTGGGCAGTACTTC. Its translation is CASSSTSGQYF. The V gene is TRBV7-2, the J gene TRBJ2-7; a weak D match, TRBD2 (5 bases). Deletions cut 4 bases from V and 9 bases from J, with 10 bases between. The CDR3 runs to 11 residues. Germline-derived CDR1 and CDR2 are SGHTA and FQGNSA.

In its sample, this clonotype was seen a few times. The chain joins TRBV6-2 or TRBV6-3 to TRBJ2-7; TRBD2 might be the D (6 bases). V was cut by 5 bases and J by 2 bases, with 16 bases left in between. This CDR3 spans 15 amino acids. Looked up from germline, CDR1 is MNHEY and CDR2 is SVGEGT. The CDR3 reads CASSTPGTYPYEQYF. The CDR3 nucleotides read TGTGCCAGCAGTACCCCCGGGACTTACCCCTACGAGCAGTACTTC.

The rearrangement joins TRBV24-1 to TRBJ2-3; 9 nucleotides align to TRBD2. J was trimmed by 3 bases and V by 9 bases; bases with no gene match: 6. Germline lookup yields CDR1 KGHDR and CDR2 SFDVKD. The CDR3 has 14 residues. The CDR3 sequence is CATGASGETDTQYF. The CDR3 DNA reads as TGTGCCACCGGAGCTAGCGGGGAAACAGATACGCAGTATTTT.

CDR3 sequence: CASSQDLGRNTEAFF. The CDR3 DNA follows: TGTGCCAGCAGCCAAGATCTTGGGAGGAACACTGAAGCTTTCTTT. The chain links TRBV4-2 to TRBJ1-1; D not certain. Trimming removed 0 bases from V and 1 base from J, with 9 bases in between. CDR3 length equals 15 residues. Germline CDR1 and CDR2: LGHNA and YNFKEQ.

The CDR3 region is CASSLSSSGTRGEQYF. CDR3 DNA: TGCGCCAGCAGCTTGAGTTCGTCTGGGACTAGGGGCGAGCAGTACTTC. J is TRBJ2-7 and V is TRBV5-1; 8 bases fit TRBD2. The V segment lost 1 base and the J segment 6 bases; nucleotides outside the gene matches: 12. The germline V gene encodes CDR1 SGHRS and CDR2 YFSETQ. The CDR3 spans 16 residues.